What follows describes a single T cell receptor (beta chain). A single count supports this clone. Its antigen has not been determined. Qualities for individual bases were not recorded, and no much larger clone is one base off. This sample was included in a study of PD-L1 blockade in urothelial cancer (dated by TCRdb to the late 2010s). Study-level background: Therapy was started in the mid-2010s for all patients, and atezolizumab 1,200 mg was administered intravenously every 3 weeks. About 85% of the roughly 29 patients were males with bladder-origin urothelial cancer, and about 65% of the 29 reported a prior smoking history. Patients had an ECOG performance status of 0 or 1 and had received between 0 and 3 prior chemotherapy regimens. Blood samples were analyzed at 3 weeks after treatment start (second dose) and at 6 weeks after treatment start. Blood samples yielded a median of roughly 140,000 T cells and more than 75,000 unique TCRs, with median clonality roughly 0.084. Somatic, immune and clinical correlates of response to PD-L1 blockade with atezolizumab in urothelial cancer were the focus of an exploratory multi-omic analysis. Pretreatment tumor samples and matched peripheral blood, collected serially before and after atezolizumab treatment, underwent TCR sequencing. Durable clinical benefit was defined as progression-free survival longer than 6 months, and TCR features were also tested against progression-free and overall survival. Whole exome sequencing and RNA sequencing of pretreatment tumors were performed alongside TCR sequencing in the same patients. Durable clinical benefit was achieved by nine patients and was not achieved by 20 patients. Pretreatment blood TCR-seq was available for around 29 patients, at least one posttreatment blood collection was obtained for about 25 patients, and tumor TCR-seq was available for about 25 patients.

To estimate absolute template abundance from read counts, synthetic TCR analog templates were spiked into each PCR. The immunoSEQ assay used bias-controlled V and J gene primers to amplify TCRbeta CDR3 regions from genomic DNA. Rearranged TCRbeta segments were sequenced at approximately 20X coverage. In the source study's methods: Sequencing errors were corrected by clustering and CDR3s were annotated against IMGT to assign V, D and J genes. Downstream analyses used only productive TCRbeta rearrangements and left out out-of-frame or stop-codon sequences. Clonality was calculated as one minus the Shannon entropy normalized by the log of the number of unique productive sequences. Clones differing between time points or between blood and tumor were identified using Fisher's exact test with Benjamini-Hochberg correction, with an adjusted p below 0.01 applied as the threshold. TCRdb took over this immuneACCESS table, retaining in-frame rearrangements with V and J assigned. Such tables are incomplete; in checked studies, under half of the missing clones stem from an unresolved V gene, and the remainder is unexplained. The D gene and trimming were derived from the DNA, and the V and J assignments and clone size from that table. The sample table lists around 120,000 clones, approximately 85% of them with a count of one. The ten largest clones represent 2% to 3% of the sample.

Findings and caveats that apply to the study as a whole: Improved progression-free and overall survival was found to be associated with pretreatment peripheral blood TCR clonality below the median. Greater expansion of tumor-associated TCR clones in peripheral blood 3 weeks after the start of treatment was observed in patients with durable benefit (n of about 20, p = 0.022). Small sample size (n ≈ 29) and many exploratory analyses mean the results are intended to be hypothesis-generating.

Counted from cysteine to phenylalanine, this CDR3 has 13 amino acids. Only the CDR3 region is kept as DNA, spanning 39 bases read in frame from base 1. According to the germline V gene, CDR1 reads MGHRA and CDR2 reads YSYEKL. V loses 10 bases of germline sequence and J loses 6 bases, and the interval between the two ends is 17 bases. A total of about 31 patients with locally advanced or metastatic urothelial carcinoma, treated at Memorial Sloan Kettering on a trial protocol, made up the cohort. Peripheral blood mononuclear cells were collected pretreatment and during treatment, at between 1 and 8 total time points per patient. The Qiagen DNeasy Blood extraction kit was used to purify genomic DNA from total PBMCs and tumor samples. PBMCs were collected pretreatment and during treatment, and were isolated and stored as previously described.

The sample was PBMCs, taken around atezolizumab (anti-PD-L1) treatment. The chain joins TRBV4-1 to TRBJ2-3; TRBD2 is possibly the D segment (5 matching bases). The source of this sequence is a man between 45 and 60 years old with urothelial cancer. The nucleotides are TGCGCCACCGCGCGAGACCGGAGGGATACGCAGTATTTT. Its amino acids are CATARDRRDTQYF.